This TCR beta chain was sequenced for a study of T-cell memory formation after mild COVID-19. Across the study: TCR clustering was largely donor specific.

V lost 5 bases to trimming and J lost 0 bases, with 8 bases between them. The CDR3 totals 14 residues. The germline CDR1 and CDR2 sequences are SEHNR and FQNEAQ (reference sequence). There are a few counts of this clonotype. Using its own MiXCR run on the 5' RACE reads, TCRdb lists one record per CDR3 protein. The table includes about 400,000 distinct CDR3 sequences, approximately 24% detected once. V is TRBV7-9 and J is TRBJ2-1; D gene ambiguous. Source material: PBMCs or a T cell subset sorted from them (not recorded which). The TCR sequence derives from an adult woman who had mild COVID-19 (a few samples of this study predate the infection). Cell type and time point are not known. The CDR3 region is CASSRLSSYNEQFF. CDR3 nucleotides: TGTGCCAGCAGCAGGCTAAGCTCCTACAATGAGCAGTTCTTC.